The TCR beta chain under discussion was sequenced for a study of read filtering for tumor transcriptome and immune sequencing. Study details: DNase treatment preceded whole-transcriptome library preparation. IR-seq gave about 3.5 to 10.27 million TCR reads per sample; RNA-seq gave about 75 to 1,400.

Study-wide results and caveats: The CD138-negative fraction was mixed bone marrow immune cells, not pure T cells. RNA-seq captured clonotypes less deeply and reliably than IR-seq.

This CDR3 contains 15 residues. CDR1 is MDHEN, CDR2 SYDVKM, per germline. From 350 to 500 ng of RNA, a library with molecular barcoded alpha/delta and beta/gamma adaptors was made. Using its own MiXCR run on the reads, TCRdb lists one record per CDR3 protein. This sample has 35,000 to 40,000 distinct CDR3 sequences, with less than 15% found just once. This clonotype appeared a single time. Its specificity is unknown. One end of the junction does not line up with germline, which may come from a read error. The chain joins TRBV28 to TRBJ2-2, with D maybe TRBD2 (6 bases). The sequenced sample was a population of CD138-negative cells sorted from bone marrow. The TCR originated in a donor aged 40 or older with multiple myeloma. The CDR3 protein is CASREVEGRIGELFF. DNA of the CDR3: TGCGCCAGCAGAGAGGTGGAGGGGCGGATCGGGGAGCTGTTTTTT.